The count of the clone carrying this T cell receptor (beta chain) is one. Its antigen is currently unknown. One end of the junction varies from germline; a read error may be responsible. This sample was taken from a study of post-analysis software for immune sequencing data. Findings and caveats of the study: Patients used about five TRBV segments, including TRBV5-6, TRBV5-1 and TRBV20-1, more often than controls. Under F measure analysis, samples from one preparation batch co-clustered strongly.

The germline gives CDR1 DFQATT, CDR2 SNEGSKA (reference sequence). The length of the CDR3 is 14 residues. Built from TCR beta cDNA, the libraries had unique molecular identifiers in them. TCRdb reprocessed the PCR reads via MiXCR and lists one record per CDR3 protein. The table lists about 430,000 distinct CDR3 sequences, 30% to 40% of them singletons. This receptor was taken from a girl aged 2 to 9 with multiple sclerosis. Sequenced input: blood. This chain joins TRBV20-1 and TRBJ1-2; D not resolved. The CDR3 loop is CSARIRGRYYGYTF. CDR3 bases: TGCAGCGCTAGAATCCGGGGTCGATACTATGGCTACACCTTC.